Below are 7 T cell receptor beta chains sequenced from a single sample in a study of tissue T cells after allogeneic stem cell transplantation. Libraries were prepared by immunoSEQ multiplex PCR; TCRdb keeps only in-frame clonotypes and omits some of them. The sample has 4,300 or so clones; roughly 32% are singletons. Time point meaning: mouse harvest day 14 after allogeneic transplant. The graft held 10^6 splenic CD5+ T cells and 10^7 T-cell-depleted bone marrow cells. Sequencing was performed on skin. The receptors stem from a female BALB/c mouse given C57BL/6 T cells with graft-versus-host disease after an allogeneic hematopoietic cell transplant.

In its sample, this clone was seen a few times. The gene names here belong to mouse. Coverage ceases 1 residue before the CDR3 finishes, and the germline J gene fills in the end. The V and J genes are TRBV23 and TRBJ2-7. The CDR3 has 14 residues. The germline V gene has CDR1 KGHTA and CDR2 FQNQQP. The covered CDR3 bases are TGCTCCAGCAGTCAATCACGGAGCTCCTATGAACAGTAC. Translated: CSSSQSRSSYEQY. In full, the CDR3 is CSSSQSRSSYEQYF.

By sample share, this clone is large. The gene symbols are mouse symbols. The CDR3 goes on 1 residue after the read ends, and that part is filled in from the germline J gene. V and J are TRBV26 and TRBJ1-2; D may be TRBD1 (6 bases). CDR3 size: 14 residues. The germline V gene encodes CDR1 KGHPV and CDR2 FQNQEV (reference sequence). V was pared by 4 bases and J by 2 bases, with 11 bases between. The chain's CDR3 is CASSPQGWNSDYTF. The CDR3 DNA, read in part, is TGTGCCAGCAGTCCCCAGGGGTGGAACTCCGACTACACC.

Notes on this clone: Gene and germline names: mouse. The read halts 1 residue ahead of the CDR3 end, with the missing end drawn from the germline J gene. This rearrangement joins TRBV31 to TRBJ1-1; 8 bases fit TRBD1. The CDR3 sequence is 14 residues long. With V trimmed by 0 bases and J by 5 bases, 5 bases remained unmatched. Germline assignment: CDR1 GKSSPN and CDR2 SITVG. The chain's CDR3 is CAWSLAQGGTEVFF. CDR3 DNA, as far as it was read: TGTGCCTGGAGTCTAGCACAGGGGGGGACAGAAGTCTTC.

Within the sample, this clone is medium-sized. Gene names and germline refer to mouse. The CDR3 goes on 1 residue after the read ends, and that part is filled in from the germline J gene. The chain combines TRBV13-1 with TRBJ2-5, with 10 bases identical to TRBD2. The germline CDR1 and CDR2 sequences are NSHNY and SYGAGN. V gave up 1 base and J gave up 4 bases; unmatched junction bases: 6. CDR3 size: 16 residues. The sequenced part of the CDR3 DNA is TGTGCCAGCAGTGATCGCTGGGGGGGCGCTGAAGACACCCAGTAC. Its protein product is CASSDRWGGAEDTQY. The full CDR3 sequence reads CASSDRWGGAEDTQYF.

In its sample, this clone was seen a few times. Any gene name here is a mouse gene name. The missing CDR3 end, 1 residue past where the read stops, is filled in from the germline J gene. This chain links TRBV26 with TRBJ2-3; possibly TRBD1 for D (6 bases). Germline loops: CDR1 KGHPV, CDR2 FQNQEV (reference sequence). The V and J ends lost 4 bases and 0 bases respectively, with 14 bases between them. The CDR3 loop spans 16 amino acids. The sequenced CDR3 bases are TGTGCCAGCAGTCCTCCGGGACAAAATAGTGCAGAAACGCTGTAT. Translated: CASSPPGQNSAETLY. The whole CDR3 region reads CASSPPGQNSAETLYF.

This clone ranks as medium-sized. Here the gene names and germline are mouse. Coverage ceases 1 residue before the CDR3 finishes, and the germline J gene fills in the end. The chain joins TRBV26 to TRBJ1-2, with D tentatively TRBD1 (5 bases). V dropped 3 bases and J dropped 3 bases, with 5 bases sitting between them. Germline V gene lookup returns CDR1 KGHPV and CDR2 FQNQEV (reference sequence). The CDR3 totals 12 residues. The part of the CDR3 DNA that was read is TGTGCCAGCAGTCTCAGGGACTCCGACTACACC. Translation: CASSLRDSDYT. The complete CDR3 sequence is CASSLRDSDYTF. Looking up the rest from reference TRBV26 and TRBJ1-2 gives the full variable domain: NSKVIQTPRYLVKGQGQKAKMRCIPEKGHPVVFWYQQNKNNEFKFLINFQNQEVLQQIDMTEKRFSAECPSNSPCSLEIQSSEAGDSALYLCASSLRDSDYTFGSGTRLLVI.

This clone ranks as medium-sized. Gene names are mouse gene names. The sequenced fragment ends 1 residue before the CDR3 boundary, so the rest is inferred from the germline J gene. The chain links TRBV16 to TRBJ2-5; TRBD2 aligns across 7 bases. This CDR3 region has 15 residues. Germline V lookup: CDR1 SGHSA, CDR2 FRNQAP. J gave up 3 bases and V 5 bases, and 8 bases lay outside the gene matches. The CDR3 DNA, read in part, is TGTGCAAGCAGCCCAGATAGGACTGGTCAAGACACCCAGTAC. Its protein is CASSPDRTGQDTQY. The full CDR3 is CASSPDRTGQDTQYF.